This T cell receptor (beta chain) originates from a study of technical replicates of blood from a handful of donors. TCRdb's copy holds only in-frame clones and misses some; the assay was immunoSEQ multiplex PCR. This sample has tens of thousands of clones, with 94% found just once. Comments on this clone: At one of its ends the junction is not consistent with the germline gene, which may arise from a read error.

Germline V gene lookup returns CDR1 SSHAT and CDR2 FNYEAQ (reference sequence). CDR3 length: 15 amino acids. The sample comprised T cells isolated from PBMCs. The source is a human donor in good health. The V call is TRBV7-7, the J call TRBJ2-5; 12 positions match TRBD1. DNA for the CDR3: TGTGCTAGCAGCGGGGGACAGGGGGCGTGGGAGACCCAGTACTTC. As protein: CASSGGQGAWETQYF.